The next 8 T cell receptor beta chains were all read from a single sample in a study of blood T cell repertoires in COVID-19. Only in-frame clones appear in the TCRdb table, and some are missing; sequencing was by immunoSEQ multiplex PCR. The table records 150,000 to 200,000 clones, approximately 89% of them present only once. The sample taken for sequencing was PBMCs or T cells enriched from blood (not recorded which). Source of these receptors: a woman aged 40 to 55 with acute COVID-19.

V is TRBV7-2 and J is TRBJ2-7; 10 bases are shared with TRBD2. CDR1 is SGHTA and CDR2 is FQGNSA in the germline V gene. The CDR3 totals 19 residues. Germline trimming cut 4 bases from V and 3 bases from J; bases unmatched to any gene: 18. CDR3 sequence (DNA): TGTGCCAGCAGCTACCCGGGCACTAGCGGGATTGTGAATCACTACGAGCAGTACTTC. As protein: CASSYPGTSGIVNHYEQYF.

The J gene is TRBJ1-1, the V gene TRBV28, with a tentative D call TRBD1 (6 bases). The CDR3 loop spans 13 amino acids. Germline assignment: CDR1 MDHEN and CDR2 SYDVKM. V was pared by 6 bases and J by 5 bases, with 13 bases between. CDR3: CASRNRVGTEAFF. The DNA of the CDR3 is TGTGCCAGCAGAAACAGGGTTGGGACTGAAGCTTTCTTT. Drawing the rest from reference TRBV28 and TRBJ1-1, the complete variable domain is DVKVTQSSRYLVKRTGEKVFLECVQDMDHENMFWYRQDPGLGLRLIYFSYDVKMKEKGDIPEGYSVSREKKERFSLILESASTNQTSMYLCASRNRVGTEAFFGQGTRLTVV.

This clone was detected once. This chain joins TRBV28 and TRBJ1-5; 7 bases line up with TRBD1. The CDR3 length is 15 residues. CDR1 is MDHEN and CDR2 is SYDVKM in the germline V gene. Unmatched junction bases numbered 10, after V lost 6 bases and J lost 5 bases. CDR3 region: CASRPTGTSYQPQHF. In nucleotides, the CDR3 is TGTGCCAGCAGACCGACAGGGACCTCGTATCAGCCCCAGCATTTT.

The gene calls are TRBV5-4 and TRBJ2-5; the match to TRBD2 covers 7 bases. V was pared by 4 bases and J by 2 bases, with 11 bases of the junction left unmatched. The CDR3 contains 16 residues. Germline V CDR1 and CDR2: SGHNT, YYREEE (reference sequence). The CDR3 reads CASSLGTRGGQETQYF. For the CDR3, the DNA is TGTGCCAGCAGCCTGGGGACCCGGGGAGGGCAAGAGACCCAGTACTTC.

The chain uses TRBV3-1 (or the pseudogene TRBV3-2) and TRBJ2-7; no definite D call. With 2 bases removed from V and 4 bases from J, the gap between germline ends came to 9 bases. Germline loops: CDR1 LGHDT, CDR2 YNNKEL (reference sequence). The CDR3 runs to 13 residues. The CDR3: CASSQFPGYEQYF. In nucleotides, the CDR3 is TGTGCCAGCAGCCAATTCCCCGGTTACGAGCAGTACTTC.

The gene calls are TRBV6-2 or TRBV6-3 and TRBJ2-1, with 7 bases aligning to TRBD2. With V trimmed by 5 bases and J by 2 bases, 3 bases remained unmatched. Germline V CDR1 and CDR2: MNHEY, SVGEGT. The CDR3 contains 14 residues. The CDR3 sequence is CASSLAATYNEQFF. The CDR3 DNA is TGTGCCAGCAGTCTAGCGGCGACCTACAATGAGCAGTTCTTC.

The chain is built from TRBV15 and TRBJ2-3, with TRBD2 matching 9 bases. The CDR3 covers 17 residues. The germline V gene encodes CDR1 LNHNV and CDR2 YYDKDF (reference sequence). V gave up 0 bases and J gave up 1 base; unmatched junction bases: 5. The CDR3 reads CATSRDAAGGGTDTQYF. DNA of the CDR3: TGTGCCACCAGCAGAGATGCCGCGGGAGGGGGCACAGATACGCAGTATTTT.

This clone was counted only a few times. The chain joins TRBV7-8 to TRBJ1-1, with 7 nucleotides matching TRBD1. Germline V gene sequence: CDR1 SGHVS, CDR2 FQNEAQ. Trimming took 1 base from V and 4 from J; bases not matched to a gene: 3. CDR3 length: 14 residues. CDR3: CASSLGTGSTEAFF. DNA of the CDR3: TGTGCCAGCAGCTTAGGGACAGGTAGCACTGAAGCTTTCTTT.